This paragraph covers one TCR beta chain sequence. Its matching antigen is unknown. This sample stems from a study of tumor and adjacent non-tumor tissue in lung cancer. Study summary: Patients were aged 31 to 76, roughly 9 men and about five women, stage I to III. Samples averaged around 3.9 million productive TCRbeta reads each.

Broader study findings: Significantly higher TCR diversity was found in tumor than normal lung.

The template was RNA from unsorted bulk tissue. Donors were chemotherapy-naive, newly diagnosed lung cancer surgical patients in China, August–late 2014. The library came from three nested PCR rounds adapted from ARM-PCR protocols. MiXCR, applied by TCRdb to the multiplex PCR reads, yields one record per CDR3 protein. The data show 75,000 to 100,000 distinct CDR3 sequences, 67% seen once. The CDR3 contains 13 residues. V shed 9 bases and J shed 7 bases, with 16 bases lying between them. Germline CDR1 is SGHVS and CDR2 is FQNEAQ. Material: lung tumor tissue. The chain combines TRBV7-8 with TRBJ2-1; D is undetermined. This clonotype was obtained from a man aged 55 to 70 with non-small cell lung cancer. In DNA form, the CDR3 reads TGTGCCAGTGGCCTGGGTTTACGGAATGAGCAGTTCTTC. Amino acid sequence: CASGLGLRNEQFF.